These 15 T cell receptor beta chains came from one sample sequenced in a study of OX40 agonist ivuxolimab in advanced cancers. Clones were sequenced by immunoSEQ multiplex PCR, and TCRdb holds only the in-frame ones, with some missing. The data hold tens of thousands of clones, with less than 95% observed a single time. Sequencing used CD4+ or CD8+ T cells sorted from blood, obtained in a trial of the OX40 agonist ivuxolimab. These receptors were taken from an adult with an advanced solid tumor such as melanoma, head and neck, liver or kidney cancer.

Concerning this clone: Distinct nucleotide sequences in the sample also encode this CDR3. V and J are TRBV11-2 and TRBJ1-1; D uncertain. Looked up from germline, CDR1 is SGHAT and CDR2 is FQNNGV. The CDR3 runs 15 residues. V was trimmed by 1 base and J by 1 base, leaving 10 bases between them. This chain's CDR3 is CASSLVGLKNTEAFF. The CDR3 nucleotides are TGTGCCAGCAGCTTAGTGGGCTTAAAGAACACTGAAGCTTTCTTT.

The chain recombines TRBV9 with TRBJ2-2, with a tentative D call TRBD2 (6 bases). CDR1 and CDR2 from the germline V gene are SGDLS and YYNGEE. Trimming removed 6 bases at V and 6 bases at J, with 18 bases between. CDR3 length equals 15 residues. CDR3 DNA sequence: TGTGCCAGCACAGGTCGGGGGTCGGGTCCCGGGGAGCTGTTTTTT. The encoded protein is CASTGRGSGPGELFF. The entire variable domain, with the rest obtained from reference TRBV9 and TRBJ2-2, is as follows: DSGVTQTPKHLITATGQRVTLRCSPRSGDLSVYWYQQSLDQGLQFLIQYYNGEERAKGNILERFSAQQFPDLHSELNLSSLELGDSALYFCASTGRGSGPGELFFGEGSRLTVL.

The chain uses TRBV19 and TRBJ1-5; 8 positions match TRBD1. Germline V gene data show CDR1 as LNHDA and CDR2 as SQIVND (reference sequence). Unmatched junction bases numbered 7, after V lost 7 bases and J lost 5 bases. This CDR3 spans 14 amino acids. The CDR3 bases are TGTGCCAGTACCGCCGGGACAGGCCATCAGCCCCAGCATTTT. Its protein is CASTAGTGHQPQHF.

The chain links TRBV6-1 to TRBJ2-2; the D gene is possibly TRBD1 (5 bases). The germline V and J ends were trimmed by 9 bases and 0 bases, with 8 bases remaining between them. The CDR3 runs to 13 residues. Per germline, CDR1 MNHNS and CDR2 SASEGT. For the CDR3, the DNA is TGTGCCAGTCAGGGTTCGAACACCGGGGAGCTGTTTTTT. Translation gives CASQGSNTGELFF.

The rearrangement links TRBV9 to TRBJ2-3, with TRBD2 matching over 9 bases. Trimming took 5 bases from V and 4 from J; bases not matched to a gene: 8. This CDR3 has 15 amino acids. CDR1 SGDLS and CDR2 YYNGEE come from the germline V gene. This chain's CDR3 is CASSNGLANSDTQYF. CDR3 bases: TGTGCCAGCAGTAACGGACTAGCGAATTCAGATACGCAGTATTTT.

V usage is TRBV19 and J usage is TRBJ1-2; 7 bases map to TRBD1. CDR1 is LNHDA and CDR2 is SQIVND in the germline V gene (reference sequence). The CDR3 is 15 amino acids. V shed 2 bases, J shed 0 bases, and the junction held 3 bases outside the gene matches. For the CDR3, the DNA is TGTGCCAGTAGTATACAAGGGGGCCCTAACTATGGCTACACCTTC. As protein: CASSIQGGPNYGYTF.

Concerning this clone: An end of the junction differs from the germline gene, which may be a read error. This chain links TRBV30 with TRBJ2-1; 12 bases fit TRBD2. There are 16 residues in the CDR3. The germline gives CDR1 GTSNPN, CDR2 SVGIG (reference sequence). CDR3: CARSDRGLAGGNEQFF. The CDR3, as DNA: TGTGCCCGGAGTGATCGGGGACTAGCGGGCGGGAATGAGCAGTTCTTC.

The sample holds one count of this clone. The chain recombines TRBV19 with TRBJ2-1, with 16 nucleotides matching TRBD2. Germline CDR1 reads LNHDA; CDR2 reads SQIVND (reference sequence). This CDR3 comprises 19 residues. After removal of 5 bases from V and 1 base from J, the junction contained 8 bases not matched to a gene. The CDR3 protein is CASSLGLAGGPHSYNEQFF. As DNA, the CDR3 is TGTGCCAGTAGTTTGGGACTAGCGGGAGGGCCCCATTCCTACAATGAGCAGTTCTTC.

This clone was observed a few times. V is TRBV19 and J is TRBJ1-5, with TRBD1 matching over 7 bases. This CDR3 spans 14 amino acids. The germline V gene has CDR1 LNHDA and CDR2 SQIVND (reference sequence). V dropped 7 bases and J dropped 3; count of bases not matched to a gene: 6. The DNA for the CDR3 is TGTGCCAGTAAACCGGGACAGCTCAATCAGCCCCAGCATTTT. The encoded protein is CASKPGQLNQPQHF.

The gene calls are TRBV5-1 and TRBJ2-7; TRBD1 might be the D (6 bases). From germline, CDR1 is SGHRS and CDR2 YFSETQ. The germline V and J ends were trimmed by 4 bases and 3 bases, with 11 bases remaining between them. This CDR3 has 13 amino acids. CDR3: CASSQDRVYEQYF. The CDR3 nucleotides read TGCGCCAGCAGCCAGGACAGAGTCTACGAGCAGTACTTC.

CDR3 coding DNA: TGTGCCAGCTCACCGCAAATCTACGAGCAGTACTTC. Translated, it gives CASSPQIYEQYF. The genes are TRBV18 and TRBJ2-7; no clear D gene. The CDR3 is 12 residues long. The V gene's germline CDR1 is KGHSH and CDR2 LQKENI. Trimming removed 3 bases from V and 3 bases from J, with 6 bases in between.

The chain recombines TRBV10-3 with TRBJ2-1; 7 nucleotides line up with TRBD1. The length of the CDR3 is 15 residues. With V trimmed by 4 bases and J by 6 bases, 9 bases remained unmatched. Germline CDR1 is ENHRY and CDR2 is SYGVKD. The CDR3 spells CAISAPGTASNEQFF. CDR3 nucleotide sequence: TGTGCCATCAGTGCCCCCGGGACAGCAAGCAATGAGCAGTTCTTC.

The J gene is TRBJ2-1, the V gene TRBV5-1, with TRBD2 matching over 7 bases. Germline assignment: CDR1 SGHRS and CDR2 YFSETQ. Trimming at V came to 0 bases and at J to 7 bases, leaving 4 bases not matched to a gene. This CDR3 comprises 14 residues. For the CDR3, the DNA is TGCGCCAGCAGCTTGGTGGCGGGAGTTAATGAGCAGTTCTTC. Encoded protein: CASSLVAGVNEQFF. Supplemented by reference TRBV5-1 and TRBJ2-1, the full variable domain reads KAGVTQTPRYLIKTRGQQVTLSCSPISGHRSVSWYQQTPGQGLQFLFEYFSETQRNKGNFPGRFSGRQFSNSRSEMNVSTLELGDSALYLCASSLVAGVNEQFFGPGTRLTVL.

The chain uses TRBV27 and TRBJ1-5, with D hard to call. Germline V gene sequence: CDR1 MNHEY, CDR2 SMNVEV (reference sequence). V was clipped by 6 bases and J by 5 bases, with 14 bases between them. This CDR3 is built from 14 residues. CDR3 residues: CASRSRPDYQPQHF. DNA for the CDR3: TGTGCCAGCAGGTCCAGGCCAGACTATCAGCCCCAGCATTTT.

This chain connects TRBV29-1 to TRBJ1-4; D gene ambiguous. The ends were cut back, 4 bases at V and 0 bases at J, with 6 bases in the middle. Per germline, CDR1 SQVTM and CDR2 ANQGSEA. The CDR3 has 13 residues. CDR3 nucleotides: TGCAGCGTTGCACGAGCAACTAATGAAAAACTGTTTTTT. Amino acids: CSVARATNEKLFF.